The clone carrying this TCR beta chain was seen a few times. Its antigen is not known. This sample is drawn from a study of CD8 T cells in ankylosing spondylitis. Regarding the study as a whole: The study looked at matched synovial fluid samples from ankylosing spondylitis patients. Disease-linked clones were reported to be significantly enriched there.

TCRdb analysed the 5' RACE reads with MiXCR anew, one entry per CDR3 protein. The sample yields just under 350,000 distinct CDR3 sequences, approximately 15% seen once. The V gene lost 2 bases and the J gene lost 5 bases, with 13 bases spanning the gap. This CDR3 comprises 14 residues. CDR1 SGHRS and CDR2 YFSETQ come from the germline V gene. The sequencing sample was made of blood, either unsorted or a sorted T cell fraction (not recorded which). The TCR originated in a male donor with ankylosing spondylitis or in good health (not recorded which). V usage is TRBV5-1 and J usage is TRBJ2-5, with D possibly matching TRBD1 (6 bases). The CDR3, as DNA: TGCGCCAGCAGCTTAAGGACAGCTGGGGAGACCCAGTACTTC. Amino acid sequence: CASSLRTAGETQYF.